A single T cell receptor (beta chain) is shown here with its context. Its antigen is still unknown. Base qualities are not at hand, and no much larger clone is one base apart. The source of the sample is a study of CD8+ T cells in alopecia areata (dated by TCRdb to between 2018 and 2020). Broadly, across the study: Treated patients were enrolled in an open-label pilot trial of oral tofacitinib, 5 to 10 mg twice daily, for moderate-to-severe alopecia areata. Tofacitinib was given for 6 to 18 months, followed by 6 months of follow-up off drug to assess delayed response and recurrence. High-throughput TCRbeta sequencing was used to examine T cell clonal expansion in alopecia areata in both the C3H/HeJ mouse model and human patients. On the human side, TCRbeta sequencing was run on scalp tissue and on sorted CD4+ and CD8+ peripheral blood T cells from healthy controls and from alopecia areata patients with either patchy or totalis/universalis disease. Tofacitinib-treated patients had biopsies at baseline and at 4 and 24 weeks of treatment, with a later scalp biopsy in several patients. Scalp clonality was compared among normal scalp (n=4), patchy alopecia areata scalp (n=8), and alopecia totalis/universalis scalp (n=8). RNA was obtained with the PAXgene miRNA kit for fixed scalp, the miRNeasy kit for PBMCs, and the RNeasy kit for mouse skin. Amplification of TCRbeta CDR3 regions was done by immunoSEQ multiplex PCR using 35 Vbeta forward primers and 13 Jbeta reverse primers.

The time point label here, explained by the study, means: baseline before oral tofacitinib. Lesional scalp punch biopsies and peripheral blood were collected from alopecia areata patients. PBMCs were isolated by density centrifugation and stained for CD3, CD4 and CD8, after which CD4+ and CD8+ T cells were sorted on a FACSAria. The library was prepared using the immunoSEQ multiplex PCR assay. For TCR sequencing, RNA was extracted from every sample and reverse transcribed into cDNA to serve as template. SuperScript III was used to make first-strand cDNA, primed with a 2:1 mix of oligo-dT and random hexamers. A synthetic immune receptor repertoire was used to measure amplification bias, and any remaining bias was corrected computationally. Processing in the source paper ran as follows. Raw reads were preprocessed for error removal, and CDR3 was defined according to IMGT conventions as running from the conserved cysteine to phenylalanine. To get clonality, Shannon entropy was normalized by log2 of the number of productive unique TCRs and the result was subtracted from 1. Scalp TCRbeta sequences were cross-referenced with sorted blood CD4 and CD8 repertoires so that the CD4 or CD8 identity of scalp clones could be inferred. What TCRdb holds here is the immuneACCESS table cut down to in-frame rearrangements. Part of the clones is not present; checked against another copy, under half of the missing clones reflect an unresolved V gene, and the others are unexplained. The V and J calls and the clone size are those of that table, but D and trimming were determined from the DNA. The sample table shows 100,000 to 150,000 clones, and more than 40% are seen once. The top ten clones comprise approximately 18% of the sample.

Beyond this particular receptor, the publication reports: Compared with normal scalp, lesional scalp, particularly in alopecia totalis/universalis, had higher clonality and more expanded CD8+ clones, which suggests antigenic drive. TCR sequences shared between patients were less clear than in mice, possibly partly because of HLA diversity in the patient population. Unlike mouse skin, where gammadelta T cells dominate, normal human skin contains resident alphabeta T cells that get sequenced too, which complicates analysis of the scalp TCR repertoire.

From a lookup of the germline V gene (reference sequence), CDR1 and CDR2 are MNHEY and SMNVEV. V has 5 bases trimmed and J has 3 bases trimmed; junction bases matching no gene number 5. The CDR3 starts with the cysteine, ends with the phenylalanine, and has 17 residues. Only the CDR3 portion is preserved as DNA: 51 bases, with reading frame beginning at the first base. The starting material was CD8+ T cells sorted from blood, obtained at week 0. Rearrangement joined TRBV27 to TRBJ2-2, with TRBD2 matching 14 junction bases. This clonotype originated in a human donor with alopecia areata. The nucleotide sequence reads TGTGCCAGCAGTCCCTCGGGACTAGCGGGGGACACCGGGGAGCTGTTTTTT. This yields the protein CASSPSGLAGDTGELFF.